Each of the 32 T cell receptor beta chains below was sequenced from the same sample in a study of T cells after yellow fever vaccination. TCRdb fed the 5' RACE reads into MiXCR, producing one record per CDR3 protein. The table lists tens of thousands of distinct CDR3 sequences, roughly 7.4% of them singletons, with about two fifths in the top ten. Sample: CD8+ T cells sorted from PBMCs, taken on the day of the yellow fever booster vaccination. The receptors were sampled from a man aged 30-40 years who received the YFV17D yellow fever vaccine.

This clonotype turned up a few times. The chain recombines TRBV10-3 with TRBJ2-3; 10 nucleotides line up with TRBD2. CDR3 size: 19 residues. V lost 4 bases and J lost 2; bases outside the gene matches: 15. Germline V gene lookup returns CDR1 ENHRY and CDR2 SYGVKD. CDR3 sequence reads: CAISGAGGPANHLTDTQYF. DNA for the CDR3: TGTGCCATCAGTGGAGCGGGAGGGCCGGCGAACCACCTCACAGATACGCAGTATTTT.

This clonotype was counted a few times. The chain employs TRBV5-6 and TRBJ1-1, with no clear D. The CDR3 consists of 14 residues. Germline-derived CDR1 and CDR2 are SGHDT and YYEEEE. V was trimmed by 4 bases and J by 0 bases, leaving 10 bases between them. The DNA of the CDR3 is TGTGCCAGCAGCCCAGCGGGTCTGAACACTGAAGCTTTCTTT. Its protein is CASSPAGLNTEAFF.

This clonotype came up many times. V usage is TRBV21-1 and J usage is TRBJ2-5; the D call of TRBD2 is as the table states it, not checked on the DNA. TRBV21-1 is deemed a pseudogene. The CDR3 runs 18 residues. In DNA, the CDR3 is TGTGCCAGCAGCACCGGGACTAGCGGGAGGGCCTTCCGAGAGACCCAGTACTTC. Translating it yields CASSTGTSGRAFRETQYF.

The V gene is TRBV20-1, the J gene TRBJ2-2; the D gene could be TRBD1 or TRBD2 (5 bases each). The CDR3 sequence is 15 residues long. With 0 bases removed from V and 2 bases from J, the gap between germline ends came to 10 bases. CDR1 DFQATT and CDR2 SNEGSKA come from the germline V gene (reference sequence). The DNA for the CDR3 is TGCAGTGCTAGAGATGGCAGGGACAACACCGGGGAGCTGTTTTTT. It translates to CSARDGRDNTGELFF.

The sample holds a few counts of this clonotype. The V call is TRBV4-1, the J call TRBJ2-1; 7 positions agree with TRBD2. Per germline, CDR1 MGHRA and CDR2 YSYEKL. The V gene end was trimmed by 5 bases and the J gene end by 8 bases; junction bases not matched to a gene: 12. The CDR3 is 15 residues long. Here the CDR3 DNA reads TGCGCCAGCAGCTCCCGGGGGGACCGGGAATATGAGCAGTTCTTC. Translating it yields CASSSRGDREYEQFF.

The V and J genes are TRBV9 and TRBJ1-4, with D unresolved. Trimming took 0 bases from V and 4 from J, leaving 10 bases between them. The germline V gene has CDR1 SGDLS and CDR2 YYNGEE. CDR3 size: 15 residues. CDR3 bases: TGTGCCAGCAGCGTAGGCGGAGCCCTTAATGAAAAACTGTTTTTT. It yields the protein CASSVGGALNEKLFF.

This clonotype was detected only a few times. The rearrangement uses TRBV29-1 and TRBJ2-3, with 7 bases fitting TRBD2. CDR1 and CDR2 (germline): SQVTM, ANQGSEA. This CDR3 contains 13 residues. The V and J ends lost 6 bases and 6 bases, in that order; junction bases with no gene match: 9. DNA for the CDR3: TGCAGCGTCCATGCGGGAGTAAGTGATACGCAGTATTTT. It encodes CSVHAGVSDTQYF.

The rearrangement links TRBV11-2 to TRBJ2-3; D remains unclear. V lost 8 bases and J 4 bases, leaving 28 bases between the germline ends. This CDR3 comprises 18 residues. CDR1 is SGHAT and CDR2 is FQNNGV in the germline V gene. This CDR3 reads CASQEKPIGDGYPDTQYF. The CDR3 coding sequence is TGTGCCAGCCAAGAGAAACCTATCGGAGACGGCTATCCAGATACGCAGTATTTT.

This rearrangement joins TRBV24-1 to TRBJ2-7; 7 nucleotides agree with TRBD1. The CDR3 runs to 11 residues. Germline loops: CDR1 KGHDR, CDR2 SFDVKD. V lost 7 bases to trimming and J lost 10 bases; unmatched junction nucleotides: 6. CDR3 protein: CATSDGTVQYF. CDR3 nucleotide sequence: TGTGCCACCAGCGACGGGACAGTCCAGTACTTC.

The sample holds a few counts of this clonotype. CDR3 DNA sequence: TGCGCCAGCAGGGTGGACAGGGCGTCCTACGAGCAGTACTTC. Protein: CASRVDRASYEQYF. V usage is TRBV23-1 and J usage is TRBJ2-7, with TRBD1 matching 8 bases. TRBV23-1 is filed as an ORF, its function uncertain. V lost 6 bases, J lost 1 base, and 5 bases stayed unmatched. The CDR3 covers 14 residues.

The CDR3 is CATSREPPETQYF. For the CDR3, the DNA is TGTGCCACCAGCAGAGAGCCTCCGGAGACCCAGTACTTC. This chain uses TRBV15 with TRBJ2-5; D unresolved. The CDR3 covers 13 residues. Trimming stripped 0 bases from V and 5 bases from J, with 7 bases between. Looked up from germline, CDR1 is LNHNV and CDR2 is YYDKDF (reference sequence).

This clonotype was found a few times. CDR3 sequence: CASRGWLARAPLPDEYLGEQFF. CDR3 DNA: TGTGCCAGCAGAGGTTGGCTAGCGCGAGCCCCACTACCAGACGAATATTTAGGTGAGCAGTTCTTC. V usage is TRBV6-2 or TRBV6-3 and J usage is TRBJ2-1, with D possibly TRBD2 on 6 matching bases. Germline CDR1 and CDR2: MNHEY and SVGEGT. This CDR3 has 22 amino acids. V lost 6 bases and J lost 9, with 42 bases in between.

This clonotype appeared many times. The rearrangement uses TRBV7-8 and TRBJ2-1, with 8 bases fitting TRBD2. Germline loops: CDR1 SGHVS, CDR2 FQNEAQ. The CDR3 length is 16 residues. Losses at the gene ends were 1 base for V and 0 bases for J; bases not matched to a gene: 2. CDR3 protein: CASSLEAGGSYNEQFF. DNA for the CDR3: TGTGCCAGCAGCTTAGAGGCGGGGGGCTCCTACAATGAGCAGTTCTTC.

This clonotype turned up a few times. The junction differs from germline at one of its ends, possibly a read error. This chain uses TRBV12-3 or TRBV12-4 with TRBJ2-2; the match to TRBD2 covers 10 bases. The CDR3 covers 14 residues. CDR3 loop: CASSVAGGTGELFF. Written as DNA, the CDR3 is TGTGCCAGCAGTGTAGCGGGAGGTACCGGGGAGCTGTTTTTT.

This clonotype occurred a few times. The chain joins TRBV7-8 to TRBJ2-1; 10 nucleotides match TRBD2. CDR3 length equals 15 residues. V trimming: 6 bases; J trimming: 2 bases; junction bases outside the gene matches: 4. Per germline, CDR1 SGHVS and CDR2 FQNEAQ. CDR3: CASRVSGRTYNEQFF. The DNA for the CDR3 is TGTGCCAGCAGAGTTAGCGGGAGGACCTACAATGAGCAGTTCTTC.

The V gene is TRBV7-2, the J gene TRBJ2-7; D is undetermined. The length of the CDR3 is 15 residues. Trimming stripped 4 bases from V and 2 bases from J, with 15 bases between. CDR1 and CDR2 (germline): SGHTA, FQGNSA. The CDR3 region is CASSSKSALTYEQYF. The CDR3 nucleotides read TGTGCCAGCAGCTCGAAGTCGGCGCTGACCTACGAGCAGTACTTC.

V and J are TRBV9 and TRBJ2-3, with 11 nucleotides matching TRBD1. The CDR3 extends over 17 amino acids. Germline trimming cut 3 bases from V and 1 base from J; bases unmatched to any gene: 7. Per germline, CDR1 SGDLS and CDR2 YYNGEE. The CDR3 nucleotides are TGTGCCAGCAGCGAACCGGGACAGGGGGTCGGCACAGATACGCAGTATTTT. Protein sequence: CASSEPGQGVGTDTQYF.

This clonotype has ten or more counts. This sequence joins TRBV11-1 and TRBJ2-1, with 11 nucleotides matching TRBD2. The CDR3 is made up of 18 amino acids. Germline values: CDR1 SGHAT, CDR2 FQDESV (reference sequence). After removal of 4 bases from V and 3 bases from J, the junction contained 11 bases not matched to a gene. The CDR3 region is CASSSLAGAREDYNEQFF. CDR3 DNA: TGTGCCAGCAGCTCACTAGCGGGAGCGAGAGAGGACTACAATGAGCAGTTCTTC.

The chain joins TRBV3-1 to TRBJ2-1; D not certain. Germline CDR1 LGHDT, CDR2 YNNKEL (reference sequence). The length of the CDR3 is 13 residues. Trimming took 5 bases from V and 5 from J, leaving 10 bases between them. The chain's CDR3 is CASSKQVHNEQFF. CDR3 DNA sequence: TGTGCCAGCAGCAAGCAGGTGCACAATGAGCAGTTCTTC.

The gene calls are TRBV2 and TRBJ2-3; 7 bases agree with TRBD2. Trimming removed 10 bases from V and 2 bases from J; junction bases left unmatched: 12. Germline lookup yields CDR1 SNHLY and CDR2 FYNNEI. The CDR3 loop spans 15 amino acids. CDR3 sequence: CATLPPSGLTDTQYF. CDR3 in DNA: TGTGCCACCTTACCCCCTAGCGGCCTCACAGATACGCAGTATTTT.

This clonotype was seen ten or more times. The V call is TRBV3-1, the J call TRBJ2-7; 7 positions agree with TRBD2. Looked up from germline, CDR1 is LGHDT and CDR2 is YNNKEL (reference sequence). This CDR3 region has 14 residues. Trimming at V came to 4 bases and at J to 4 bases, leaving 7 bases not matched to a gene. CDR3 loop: CASSPGLEWYEQYF. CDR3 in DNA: TGTGCCAGCAGCCCCGGACTAGAGTGGTACGAGCAGTACTTC.

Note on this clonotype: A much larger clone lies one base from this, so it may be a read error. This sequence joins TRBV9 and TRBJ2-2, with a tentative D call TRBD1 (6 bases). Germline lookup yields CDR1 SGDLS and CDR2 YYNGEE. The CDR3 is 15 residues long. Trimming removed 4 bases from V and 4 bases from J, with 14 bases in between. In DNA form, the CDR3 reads TGTGCCAGCAGCCCCAGGGGTTTGGGCACCGGGGAGCTGTTTTTT. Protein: CASSPRGLGTGELFF.

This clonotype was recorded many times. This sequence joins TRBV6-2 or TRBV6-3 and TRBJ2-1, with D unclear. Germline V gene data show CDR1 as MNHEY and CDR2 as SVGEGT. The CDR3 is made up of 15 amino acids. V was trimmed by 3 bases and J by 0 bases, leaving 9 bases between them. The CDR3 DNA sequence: TGTGCCAGCAGTTATAGTCGGTTCTCCTACAATGAGCAGTTCTTC. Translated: CASSYSRFSYNEQFF.

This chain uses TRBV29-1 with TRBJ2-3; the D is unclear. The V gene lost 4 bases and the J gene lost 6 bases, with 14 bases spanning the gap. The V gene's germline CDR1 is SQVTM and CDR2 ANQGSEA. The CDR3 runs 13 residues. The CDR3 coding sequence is TGCAGCGTTGCCAGGCCTCCCACGGATACGCAGTATTTT. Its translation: CSVARPPTDTQYF.

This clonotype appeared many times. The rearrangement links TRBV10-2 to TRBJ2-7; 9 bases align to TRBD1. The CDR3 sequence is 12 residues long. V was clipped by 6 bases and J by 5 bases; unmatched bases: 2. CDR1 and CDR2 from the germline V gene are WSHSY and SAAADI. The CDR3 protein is CASRGTGNEQYF. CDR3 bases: TGCGCCAGCAGAGGGACAGGGAACGAGCAGTACTTC.

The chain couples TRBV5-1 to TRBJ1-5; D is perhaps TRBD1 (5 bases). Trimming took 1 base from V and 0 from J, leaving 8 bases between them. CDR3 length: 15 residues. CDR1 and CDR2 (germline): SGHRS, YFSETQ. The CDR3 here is CASSLTGNSNQPQHF. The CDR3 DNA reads TGCGCCAGCAGCTTGACAGGCAATAGCAATCAGCCCCAGCATTTT.

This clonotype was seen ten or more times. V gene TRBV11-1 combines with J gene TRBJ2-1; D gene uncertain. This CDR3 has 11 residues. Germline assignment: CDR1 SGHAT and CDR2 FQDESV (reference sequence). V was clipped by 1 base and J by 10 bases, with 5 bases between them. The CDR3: CASSLGTEQFF. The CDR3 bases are TGTGCCAGCAGCTTAGGGACGGAGCAGTTCTTC.

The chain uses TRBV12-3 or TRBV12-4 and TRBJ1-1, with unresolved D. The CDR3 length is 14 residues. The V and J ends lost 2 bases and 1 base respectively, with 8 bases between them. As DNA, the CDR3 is TGTGCCAGCAGTTTATTAAGGGAGAACACTGAAGCTTTCTTT. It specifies CASSLLRENTEAFF.

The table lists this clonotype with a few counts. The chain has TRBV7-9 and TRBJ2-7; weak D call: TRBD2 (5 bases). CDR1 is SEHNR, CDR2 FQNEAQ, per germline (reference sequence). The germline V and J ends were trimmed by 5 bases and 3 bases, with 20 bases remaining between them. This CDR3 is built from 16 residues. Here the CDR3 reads CASSPEGGSVGYEQYF. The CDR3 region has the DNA TGTGCCAGCAGCCCAGAAGGTGGTAGCGTAGGCTACGAGCAGTACTTC.

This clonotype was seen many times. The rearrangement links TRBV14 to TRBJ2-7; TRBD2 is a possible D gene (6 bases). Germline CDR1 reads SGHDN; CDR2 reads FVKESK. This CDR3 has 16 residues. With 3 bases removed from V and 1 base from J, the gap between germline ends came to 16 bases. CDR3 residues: CASSHLAVAASYEQYF. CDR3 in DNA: TGTGCCAGCAGCCACCTCGCGGTAGCGGCTTCCTACGAGCAGTACTTC.

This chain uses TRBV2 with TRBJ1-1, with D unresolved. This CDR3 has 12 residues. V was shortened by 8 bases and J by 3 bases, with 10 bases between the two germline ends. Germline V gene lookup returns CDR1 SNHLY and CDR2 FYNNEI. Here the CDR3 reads CASYLEDTEAFF. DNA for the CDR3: TGTGCCAGCTACCTGGAGGACACTGAAGCTTTCTTT.

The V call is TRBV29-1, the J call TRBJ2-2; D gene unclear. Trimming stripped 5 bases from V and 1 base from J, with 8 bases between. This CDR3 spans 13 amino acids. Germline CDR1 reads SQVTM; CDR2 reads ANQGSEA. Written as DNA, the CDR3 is TGCAGCGTTCATGAGCGGAACACCGGGGAGCTGTTTTTT. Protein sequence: CSVHERNTGELFF.